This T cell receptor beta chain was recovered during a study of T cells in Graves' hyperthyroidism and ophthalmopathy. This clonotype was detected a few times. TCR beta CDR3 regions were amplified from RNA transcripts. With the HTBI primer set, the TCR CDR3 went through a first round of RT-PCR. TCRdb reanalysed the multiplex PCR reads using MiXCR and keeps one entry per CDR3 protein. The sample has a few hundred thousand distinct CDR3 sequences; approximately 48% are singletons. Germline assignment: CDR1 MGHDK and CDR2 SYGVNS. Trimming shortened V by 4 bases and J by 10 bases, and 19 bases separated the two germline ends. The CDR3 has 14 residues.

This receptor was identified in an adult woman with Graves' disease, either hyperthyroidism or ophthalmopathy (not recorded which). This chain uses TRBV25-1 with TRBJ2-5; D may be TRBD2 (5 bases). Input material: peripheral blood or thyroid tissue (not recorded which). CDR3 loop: CASSARDPRVDQYF. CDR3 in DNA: TGTGCCAGCAGTGCTAGAGATCCGCGGGTGGACCAGTACTTC.